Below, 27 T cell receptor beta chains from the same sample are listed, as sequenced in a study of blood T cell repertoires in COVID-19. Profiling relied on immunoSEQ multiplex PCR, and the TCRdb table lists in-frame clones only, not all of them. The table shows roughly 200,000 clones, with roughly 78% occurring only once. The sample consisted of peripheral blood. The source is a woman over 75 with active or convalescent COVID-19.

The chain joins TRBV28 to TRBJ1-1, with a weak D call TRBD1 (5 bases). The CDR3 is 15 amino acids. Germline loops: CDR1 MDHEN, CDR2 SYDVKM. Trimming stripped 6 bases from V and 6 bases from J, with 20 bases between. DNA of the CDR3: TGTGCCAGCAGACGAACGGAGGGGCAGCGCGCTGAAGCTTTCTTT. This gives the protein CASRRTEGQRAEAFF.

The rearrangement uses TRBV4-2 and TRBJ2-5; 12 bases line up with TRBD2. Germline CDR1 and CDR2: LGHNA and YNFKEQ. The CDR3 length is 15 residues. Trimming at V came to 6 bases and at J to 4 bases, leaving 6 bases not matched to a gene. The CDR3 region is CASRGASGGAETQYF. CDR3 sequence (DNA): TGTGCCAGCAGGGGGGCTAGCGGGGGGGCAGAGACCCAGTACTTC.

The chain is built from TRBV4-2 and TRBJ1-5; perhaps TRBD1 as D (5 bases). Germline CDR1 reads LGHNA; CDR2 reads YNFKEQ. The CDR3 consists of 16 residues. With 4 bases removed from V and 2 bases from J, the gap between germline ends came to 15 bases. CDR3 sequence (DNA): TGTGCCAGCAGCCTATCGGCAGGGTCGGGCAATCAGCCCCAGCATTTT. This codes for CASSLSAGSGNQPQHF.

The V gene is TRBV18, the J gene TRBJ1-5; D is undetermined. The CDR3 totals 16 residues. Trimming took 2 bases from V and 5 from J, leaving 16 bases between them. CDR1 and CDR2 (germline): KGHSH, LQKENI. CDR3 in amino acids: CASSPSSGNRDQPQHF. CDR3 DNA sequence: TGTGCCAGCTCACCAAGTTCGGGGAATCGGGATCAGCCCCAGCATTTT.

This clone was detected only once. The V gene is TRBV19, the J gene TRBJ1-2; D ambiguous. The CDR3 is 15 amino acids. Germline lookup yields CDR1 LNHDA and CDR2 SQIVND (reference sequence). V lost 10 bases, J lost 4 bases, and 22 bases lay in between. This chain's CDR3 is CATTRRGGGTYGYTF. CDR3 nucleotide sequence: TGTGCCACCACCCGACGGGGAGGTGGAACCTATGGCTACACCTTC.

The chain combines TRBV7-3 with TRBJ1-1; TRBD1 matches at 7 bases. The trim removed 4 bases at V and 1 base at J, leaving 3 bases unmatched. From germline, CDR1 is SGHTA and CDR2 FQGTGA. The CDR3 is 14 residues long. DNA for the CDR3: TGTGCCAGCAGCTCAGACAGGGCGAACACTGAAGCTTTCTTT. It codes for CASSSDRANTEAFF.

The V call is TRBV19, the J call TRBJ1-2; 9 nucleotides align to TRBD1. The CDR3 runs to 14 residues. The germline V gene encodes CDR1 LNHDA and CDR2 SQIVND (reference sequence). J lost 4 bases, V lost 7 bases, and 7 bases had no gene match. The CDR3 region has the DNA TGTGCCAGTAACCAAGGGACAGGGTCCTATGGCTACACCTTC. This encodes CASNQGTGSYGYTF.

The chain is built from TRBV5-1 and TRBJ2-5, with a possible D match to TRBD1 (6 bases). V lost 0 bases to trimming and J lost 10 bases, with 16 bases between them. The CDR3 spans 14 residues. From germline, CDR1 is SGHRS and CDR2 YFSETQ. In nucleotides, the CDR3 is TGCGCCAGCAGCTTGGTTCAGGGGAAGGAGTACCAGTACTTC. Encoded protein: CASSLVQGKEYQYF.

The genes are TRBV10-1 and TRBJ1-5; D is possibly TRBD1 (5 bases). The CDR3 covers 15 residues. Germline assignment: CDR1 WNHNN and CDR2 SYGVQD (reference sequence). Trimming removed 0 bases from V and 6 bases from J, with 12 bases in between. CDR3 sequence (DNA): TGCGCCAGCAGTGAGTCTGGGGGGGTGGGTCAGCCCCAGCATTTT. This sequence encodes CASSESGGVGQPQHF.

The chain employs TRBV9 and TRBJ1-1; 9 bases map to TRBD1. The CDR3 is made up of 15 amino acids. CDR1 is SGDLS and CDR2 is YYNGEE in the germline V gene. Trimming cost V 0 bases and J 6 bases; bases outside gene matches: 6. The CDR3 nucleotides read TGTGCCAGCAGCGTAGAAGGTACAGGGGGCTCTGAAGCTTTCTTT. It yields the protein CASSVEGTGGSEAFF. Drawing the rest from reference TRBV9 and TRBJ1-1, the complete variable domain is DSGVTQTPKHLITATGQRVTLRCSPRSGDLSVYWYQQSLDQGLQFLIQYYNGEERAKGNILERFSAQQFPDLHSELNLSSLELGDSALYFCASSVEGTGGSEAFFGQGTRLTVV.

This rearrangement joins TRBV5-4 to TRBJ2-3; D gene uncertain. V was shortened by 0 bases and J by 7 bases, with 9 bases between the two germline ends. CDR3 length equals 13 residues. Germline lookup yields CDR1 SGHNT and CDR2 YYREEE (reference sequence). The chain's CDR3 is CASSLAALHTQYF. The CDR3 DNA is TGTGCCAGCAGCTTGGCCGCACTCCATACGCAGTATTTT.

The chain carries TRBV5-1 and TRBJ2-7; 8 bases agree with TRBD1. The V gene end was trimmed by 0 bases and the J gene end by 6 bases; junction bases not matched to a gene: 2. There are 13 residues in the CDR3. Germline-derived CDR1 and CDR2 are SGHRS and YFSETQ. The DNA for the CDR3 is TGCGCCAGCAGCTTGGTACAGGGGGGCGAGCAGTACTTC. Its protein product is CASSLVQGGEQYF.

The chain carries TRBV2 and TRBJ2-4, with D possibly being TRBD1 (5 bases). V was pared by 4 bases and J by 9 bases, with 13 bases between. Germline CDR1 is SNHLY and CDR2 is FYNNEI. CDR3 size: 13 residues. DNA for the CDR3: TGTGCCAGCAGTGTGATGGACCAGGGCATTCAGTACTTC. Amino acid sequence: CASSVMDQGIQYF. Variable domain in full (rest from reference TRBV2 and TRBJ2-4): EPEVTQTPSHQVTQMGQEVILRCVPISNHLYFYWYRQILGQKVEFLVSFYNNEISEKSEIFDDQFSVERPDGSNFTLKIRSTKLEDSAMYFCASSVMDQGIQYFGAGTRLSVL.

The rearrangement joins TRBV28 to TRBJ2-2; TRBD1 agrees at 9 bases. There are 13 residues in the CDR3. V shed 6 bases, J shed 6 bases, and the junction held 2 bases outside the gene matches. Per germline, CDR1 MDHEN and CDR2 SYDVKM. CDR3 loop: CASRRDRAGELFF. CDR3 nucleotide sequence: TGTGCCAGCAGGCGGGACAGGGCCGGGGAGCTGTTTTTT.

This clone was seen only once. Here the CDR3 DNA reads TGTGCCAGCAGCTTAAGTCCTTGGGACAGGGCGTACGAGCAGTACTTC. It is translated as CASSLSPWDRAYEQYF. The genes are TRBV7-2 and TRBJ2-7, with 9 bases that match TRBD1. J lost 4 bases, V lost 2 bases, and 9 bases had no gene match. The germline gives CDR1 SGHTA, CDR2 FQGNSA. This CDR3 is built from 16 residues. The entire variable domain, with the rest obtained from reference TRBV7-2 and TRBJ2-7, is as follows: GAGVSQSPSNKVTEKGKDVELRCDPISGHTALYWYRQSLGQGLEFLIYFQGNSAPDKSGLPSDRFSAERTGGSVSTLTIQRTQQEDSAVYLCASSLSPWDRAYEQYFGPGTRLTVT.

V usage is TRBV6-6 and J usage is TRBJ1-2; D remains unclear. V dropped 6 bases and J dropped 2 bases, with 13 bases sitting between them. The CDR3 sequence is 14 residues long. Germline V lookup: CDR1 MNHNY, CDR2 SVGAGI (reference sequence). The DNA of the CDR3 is TGTGCCAGCAGCCAAGCGGGCGGCAACTATGGCTACACCTTC. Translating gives CASSQAGGNYGYTF.

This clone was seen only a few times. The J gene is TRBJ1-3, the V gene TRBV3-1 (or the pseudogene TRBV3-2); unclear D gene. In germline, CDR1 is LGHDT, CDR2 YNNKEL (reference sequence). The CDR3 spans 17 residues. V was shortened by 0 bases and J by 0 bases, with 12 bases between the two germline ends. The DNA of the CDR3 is TGTGCCAGCAGCCAAGATCTTTCGGTCTACTCTGGAAACACCATATATTTT. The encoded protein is CASSQDLSVYSGNTIYF.

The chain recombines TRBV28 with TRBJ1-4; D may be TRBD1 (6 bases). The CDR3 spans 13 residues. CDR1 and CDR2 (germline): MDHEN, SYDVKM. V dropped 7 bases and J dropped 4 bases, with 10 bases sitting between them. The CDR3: CASIRTVNEKLFF. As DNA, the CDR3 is TGTGCCAGCATTAGGACAGTTAATGAAAAACTGTTTTTT. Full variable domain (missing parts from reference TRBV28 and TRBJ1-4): DVKVTQSSRYLVKRTGEKVFLECVQDMDHENMFWYRQDPGLGLRLIYFSYDVKMKEKGDIPEGYSVSREKKERFSLILESASTNQTSMYLCASIRTVNEKLFFGSGTQLSVL.

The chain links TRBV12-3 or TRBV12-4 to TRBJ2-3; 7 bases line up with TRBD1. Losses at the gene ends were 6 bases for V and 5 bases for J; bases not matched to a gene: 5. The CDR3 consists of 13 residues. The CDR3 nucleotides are TGTGCCAGCAGCAGAGACAGGGAAGATACGCAGTATTTT. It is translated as CASSRDREDTQYF.

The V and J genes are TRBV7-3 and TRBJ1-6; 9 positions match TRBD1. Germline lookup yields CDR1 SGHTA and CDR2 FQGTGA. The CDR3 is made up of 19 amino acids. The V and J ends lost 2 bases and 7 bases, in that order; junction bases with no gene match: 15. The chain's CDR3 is CASSLVPLPGTGLNSPLHF. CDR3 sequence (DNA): TGTGCCAGCAGCTTAGTCCCCCTCCCCGGGACAGGGTTGAATTCACCCCTCCACTTT. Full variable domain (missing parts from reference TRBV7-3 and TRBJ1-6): GAGVSQTPSNKVTEKGKYVELRCDPISGHTALYWYRQSLGQGPEFLIYFQGTGAADDSGLPNDRFFAVRPEGSVSTLKIQRTERGDSAVYLCASSLVPLPGTGLNSPLHFGNGTRLTVT.

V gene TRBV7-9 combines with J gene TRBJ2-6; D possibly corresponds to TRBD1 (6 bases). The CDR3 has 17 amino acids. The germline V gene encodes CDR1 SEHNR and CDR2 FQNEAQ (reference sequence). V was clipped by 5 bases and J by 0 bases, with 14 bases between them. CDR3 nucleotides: TGTGCCAGCAGCGAGTATAGGGGGTTCTCTGGGGCCAACGTCCTGACTTTC. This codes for CASSEYRGFSGANVLTF.

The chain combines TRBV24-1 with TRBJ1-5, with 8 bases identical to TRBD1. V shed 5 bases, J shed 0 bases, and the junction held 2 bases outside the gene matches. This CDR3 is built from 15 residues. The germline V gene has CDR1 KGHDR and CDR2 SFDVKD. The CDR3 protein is CATSGDRYSNQPQHF. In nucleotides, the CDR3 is TGTGCCACCAGTGGGGACAGGTATAGCAATCAGCCCCAGCATTTT.

CDR3 amino acids: CTSSRTTGKIGQPQHF. In DNA, the CDR3 is TGCACCAGCAGCCGAACGACAGGGAAGATCGGGCAGCCCCAGCATTTT. This rearrangement joins TRBV1 to TRBJ1-5; TRBD1 is taken as the D call from the table, unchecked against the DNA. TRBV1 is a pseudogene locus. The length of the CDR3 is 16 residues.

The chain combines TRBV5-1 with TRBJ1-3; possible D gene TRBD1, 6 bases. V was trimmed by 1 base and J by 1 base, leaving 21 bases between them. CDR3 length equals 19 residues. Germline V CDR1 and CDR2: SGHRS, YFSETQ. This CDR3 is CASSLKPTPGGASGNTIYF. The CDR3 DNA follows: TGCGCCAGCAGCTTGAAGCCAACACCCGGGGGGGCGTCTGGAAACACCATATATTTT. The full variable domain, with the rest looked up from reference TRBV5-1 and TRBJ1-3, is KAGVTQTPRYLIKTRGQQVTLSCSPISGHRSVSWYQQTPGQGLQFLFEYFSETQRNKGNFPGRFSGRQFSNSRSEMNVSTLELGDSALYLCASSLKPTPGGASGNTIYFGEGSWLTVV.

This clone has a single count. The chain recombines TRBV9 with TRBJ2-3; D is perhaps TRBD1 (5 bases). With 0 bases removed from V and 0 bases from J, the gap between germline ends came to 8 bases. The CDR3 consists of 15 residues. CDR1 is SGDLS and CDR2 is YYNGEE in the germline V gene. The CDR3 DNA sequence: TGTGCCAGCAGCGTAGGTCAGGGAAGCACAGATACGCAGTATTTT. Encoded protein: CASSVGQGSTDTQYF.

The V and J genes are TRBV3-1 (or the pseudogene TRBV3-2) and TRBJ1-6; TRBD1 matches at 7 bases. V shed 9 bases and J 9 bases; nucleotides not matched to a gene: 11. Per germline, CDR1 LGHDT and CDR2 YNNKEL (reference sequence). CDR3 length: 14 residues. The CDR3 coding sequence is TGTGCCAGTAAGCACAGGGGATACGGTTCACCCCTCCACTTT. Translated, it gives CASKHRGYGSPLHF.

This CDR3 reads CASSYAGTGRGYTF. In nucleotides, the CDR3 is TGTGCCAGCAGCTACGCCGGGACAGGTCGCGGCTACACCTTC. The rearrangement uses TRBV7-9 and TRBJ1-2, with 8 bases aligning to TRBD1. The ends lost 4 bases at V and 8 bases at J; junction bases unmatched: 9. The germline CDR1 and CDR2 sequences are SEHNR and FQNEAQ (reference sequence). The CDR3 contains 14 residues.